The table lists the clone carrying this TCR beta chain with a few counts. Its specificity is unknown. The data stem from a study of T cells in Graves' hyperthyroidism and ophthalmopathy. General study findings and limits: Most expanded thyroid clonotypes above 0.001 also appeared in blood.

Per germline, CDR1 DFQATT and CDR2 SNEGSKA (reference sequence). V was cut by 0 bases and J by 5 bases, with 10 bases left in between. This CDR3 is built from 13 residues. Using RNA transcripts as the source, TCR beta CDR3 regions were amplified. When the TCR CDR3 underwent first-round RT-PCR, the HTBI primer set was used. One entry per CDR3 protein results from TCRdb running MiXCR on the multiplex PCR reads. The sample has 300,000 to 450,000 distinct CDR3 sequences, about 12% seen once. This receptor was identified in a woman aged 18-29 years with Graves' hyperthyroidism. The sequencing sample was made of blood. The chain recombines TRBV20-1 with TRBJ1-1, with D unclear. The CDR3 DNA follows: TGCAGTGCTAGAGAAATGTCGGCTACTGAAGCTTTCTTT. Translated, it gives CSAREMSATEAFF.